The entry below describes one TCR beta chain. The data are from a study of blood T cell repertoires in COVID-19. The data were produced by immunoSEQ multiplex PCR, yet TCRdb's version contains in-frame clones alone and is incomplete. The table records 250,000 to 300,000 clones, roughly nine tenths of them present only once. This receptor was obtained from a woman aged 55-75 years who had recovered from COVID-19. Sequencing input: PBMCs or T cells enriched from blood (not recorded which).

The CDR3 here is CASSVRGSSQETQYF. The CDR3 DNA reads TGTGCCAGCAGCGTTAGGGGGTCGTCCCAAGAGACCCAGTACTTC. The rearrangement links TRBV9 to TRBJ2-5; possibly TRBD1 for D (6 bases). The germline gives CDR1 SGDLS, CDR2 YYNGEE. Trimming stripped 2 bases from V and 1 base from J, with 12 bases between. The CDR3 is 15 residues long.